This T cell receptor (beta chain) comes out of a study of blood T cell repertoires in COVID-19. Study overall: Some COVID-19 samples were acute and others convalescent; all came from the United States, Italy and Spain. Sources were T cells, B-cell-depleted T cells, or PBMCs; the material itself was cDNA or gDNA.

Using immunoSEQ multiplex PCR, the repertoire was profiled, and TCRdb retains in-frame clones only, with some absent. The sample contains some 97,000 clones, about nine tenths of which appear only once. This CDR3 region has 11 residues. V lost 3 bases and J lost 11, with 10 bases in between. Germline V gene sequence: CDR1 SGHAT, CDR2 FQNNGV. This clone was observed a single time. Other DNA sequences within the sample encode an identical CDR3. The sequenced sample consisted of peripheral blood. The origin of this receptor is a man in his forties or fifties with acute or convalescent COVID-19. The J gene is TRBJ1-2, the V gene TRBV11-2; D is perhaps TRBD1 (5 bases). This CDR3 is CASSLGGSYTF. CDR3 bases: TGTGCCAGCAGCTTGGGGGGGAGTTACACCTTC.